The T cell receptor (beta chain) under discussion was sequenced for a study of vaccination effects on CD4 cells after COVID-19. Subsequent to 10 days of culture, CD4+ T cells were isolated. The CDR3 sequence is 14 residues long. Germline CDR1 is SGHDN and CDR2 is FVKESK. The ends were cut back, 0 bases at V and 11 bases at J, with 11 bases in the middle. In regard to this clone: Its cognate antigen is unknown.

Libraries were prepared by immunoSEQ multiplex PCR; TCRdb keeps only in-frame clonotypes and omits some of them. The sample holds about 70,000 clones, more than 70% seen once. The receptor comes from a human donor who received a COVID-19 vaccine. This chain connects TRBV14 to TRBJ1-6, with D hard to call. The sample consisted of CD4+ T cells from PBMCs cultured without peptide, taken before COVID-19 vaccination. Written as DNA, the CDR3 is TGTGCCAGCAGCCAAGATTCATACACTACACCCCTCCACTTT. Translated: CASSQDSYTTPLHF.